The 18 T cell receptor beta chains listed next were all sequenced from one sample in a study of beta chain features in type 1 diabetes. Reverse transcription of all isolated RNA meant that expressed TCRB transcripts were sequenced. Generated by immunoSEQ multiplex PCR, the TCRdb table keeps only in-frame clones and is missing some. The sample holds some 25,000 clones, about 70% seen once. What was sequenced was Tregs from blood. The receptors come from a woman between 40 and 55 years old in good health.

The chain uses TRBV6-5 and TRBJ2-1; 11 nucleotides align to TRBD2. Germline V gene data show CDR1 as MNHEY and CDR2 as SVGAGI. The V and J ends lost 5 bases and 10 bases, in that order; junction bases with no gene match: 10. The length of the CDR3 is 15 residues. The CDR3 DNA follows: TGTGCCAGCAGTCGCTGGCTAGCGGGGGGCGGGGAGCAGTTCTTC. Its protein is CASSRWLAGGGEQFF.

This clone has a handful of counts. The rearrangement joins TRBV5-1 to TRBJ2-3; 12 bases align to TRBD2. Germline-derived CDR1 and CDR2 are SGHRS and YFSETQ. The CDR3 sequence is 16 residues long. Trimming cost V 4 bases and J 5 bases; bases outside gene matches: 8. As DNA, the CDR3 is TGCGCCAGCAGCCCTGGACTAGCGGGGACTAGAGATACGCAGTATTTT. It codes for CASSPGLAGTRDTQYF.

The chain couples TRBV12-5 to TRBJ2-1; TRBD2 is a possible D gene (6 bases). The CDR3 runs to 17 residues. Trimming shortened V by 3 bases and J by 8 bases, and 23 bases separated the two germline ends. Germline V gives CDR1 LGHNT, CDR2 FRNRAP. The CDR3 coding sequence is TGTGCTAGTGGTTTCGCCCCACTAGCACAGTTATCGGATGAGCAGTTCTTC. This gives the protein CASGFAPLAQLSDEQFF.

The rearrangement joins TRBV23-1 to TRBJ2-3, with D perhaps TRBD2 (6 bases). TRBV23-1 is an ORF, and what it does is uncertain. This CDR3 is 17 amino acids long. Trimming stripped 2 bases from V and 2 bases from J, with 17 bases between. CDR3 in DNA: TGCGCCAGCAGTCAAATCACTAGCACCCTTTACACAGATACGCAGTATTTT. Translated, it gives CASSQITSTLYTDTQYF.

The CDR3 loop reads CSASRENEQFF. The DNA of the CDR3 is TGCAGTGCTAGTAGAGAGAATGAGCAGTTCTTC. The chain joins TRBV20-1 to TRBJ2-1; D gene uncertain. The CDR3 runs 11 residues. The germline CDR1 and CDR2 sequences are DFQATT and SNEGSKA (reference sequence). The V and J ends lost 3 bases and 7 bases respectively, with 7 bases between them.

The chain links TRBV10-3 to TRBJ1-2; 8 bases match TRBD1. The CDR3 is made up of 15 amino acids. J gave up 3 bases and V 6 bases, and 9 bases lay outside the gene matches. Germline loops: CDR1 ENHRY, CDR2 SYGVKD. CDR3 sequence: CAISLTGESDYGYTF. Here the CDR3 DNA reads TGTGCCATCAGCTTGACAGGGGAATCTGACTATGGCTACACCTTC.

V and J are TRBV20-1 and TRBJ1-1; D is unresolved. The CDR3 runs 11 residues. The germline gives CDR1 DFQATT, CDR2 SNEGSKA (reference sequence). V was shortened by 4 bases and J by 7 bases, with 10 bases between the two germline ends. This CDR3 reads CSATRGSEAFF. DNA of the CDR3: TGCAGTGCTACACGAGGCAGTGAAGCTTTCTTT.

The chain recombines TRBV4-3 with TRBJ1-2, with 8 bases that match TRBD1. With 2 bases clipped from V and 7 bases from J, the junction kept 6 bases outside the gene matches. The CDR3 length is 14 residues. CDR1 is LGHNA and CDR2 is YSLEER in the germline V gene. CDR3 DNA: TGCGCCAGCAGCCAACAGACAGGGGCTGGTGGCTACACCTTC. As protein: CASSQQTGAGGYTF.

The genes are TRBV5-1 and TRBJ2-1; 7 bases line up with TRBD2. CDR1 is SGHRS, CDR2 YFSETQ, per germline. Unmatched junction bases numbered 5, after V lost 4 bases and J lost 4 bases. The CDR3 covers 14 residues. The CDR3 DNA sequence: TGCGCCAGCAGCCCTGGGACTACTTACAATGAGCAGTTCTTC. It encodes CASSPGTTYNEQFF. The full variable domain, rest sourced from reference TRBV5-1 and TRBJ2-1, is KAGVTQTPRYLIKTRGQQVTLSCSPISGHRSVSWYQQTPGQGLQFLFEYFSETQRNKGNFPGRFSGRQFSNSRSEMNVSTLELGDSALYLCASSPGTTYNEQFFGPGTRLTVL.

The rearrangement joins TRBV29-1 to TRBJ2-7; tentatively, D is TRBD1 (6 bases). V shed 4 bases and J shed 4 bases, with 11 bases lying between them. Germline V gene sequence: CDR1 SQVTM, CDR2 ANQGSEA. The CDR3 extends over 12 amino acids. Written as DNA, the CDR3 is TGCAGCGTTGTGGGACACCATTACGAGCAGTACTTC. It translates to CSVVGHHYEQYF.

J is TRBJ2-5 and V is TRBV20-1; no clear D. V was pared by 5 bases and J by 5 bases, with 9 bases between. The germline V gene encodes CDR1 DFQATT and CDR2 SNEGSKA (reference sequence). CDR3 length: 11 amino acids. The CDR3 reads CSAQVTETQYF. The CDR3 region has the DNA TGCAGTGCTCAGGTTACGGAGACCCAGTACTTC.

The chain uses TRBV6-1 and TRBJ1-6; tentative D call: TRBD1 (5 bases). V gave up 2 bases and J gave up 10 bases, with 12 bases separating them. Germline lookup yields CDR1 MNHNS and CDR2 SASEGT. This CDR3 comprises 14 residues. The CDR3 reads CASSEYRTMSPLHF. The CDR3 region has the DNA TGTGCCAGCAGTGAATATAGGACAATGTCACCCCTCCACTTT.

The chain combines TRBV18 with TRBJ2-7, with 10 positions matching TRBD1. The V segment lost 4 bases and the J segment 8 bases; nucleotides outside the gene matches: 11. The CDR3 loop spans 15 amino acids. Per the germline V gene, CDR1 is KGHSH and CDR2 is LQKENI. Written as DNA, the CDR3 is TGTGCCAGCTCACTATCCCCGGGACAGGGGAATAAGCAGTACTTC. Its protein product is CASSLSPGQGNKQYF.

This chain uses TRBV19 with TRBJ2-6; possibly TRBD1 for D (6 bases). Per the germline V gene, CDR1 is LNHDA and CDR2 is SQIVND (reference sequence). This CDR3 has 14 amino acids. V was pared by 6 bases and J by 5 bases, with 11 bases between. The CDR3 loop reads CASRNREWANVLTF. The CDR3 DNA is TGTGCCAGTAGAAACAGGGAGTGGGCCAACGTCCTGACTTTC.

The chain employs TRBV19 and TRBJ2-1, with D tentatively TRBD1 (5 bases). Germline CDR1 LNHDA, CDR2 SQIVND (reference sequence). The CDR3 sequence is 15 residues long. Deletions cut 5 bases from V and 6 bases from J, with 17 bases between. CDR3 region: CASSRRGRVVNEQFF. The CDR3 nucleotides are TGTGCCAGTAGTCGGCGTGGCAGGGTGGTCAATGAGCAGTTCTTC.

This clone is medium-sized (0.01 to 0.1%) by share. CDR3 nucleotide sequence: TGTGCCAGCAGAGCCTCTGGAGCTAACAAAAACATTCAGTACTTC. Its protein product is CASRASGANKNIQYF. This rearrangement joins TRBV28 to TRBJ2-4; D unresolved. Germline assignment: CDR1 MDHEN and CDR2 SYDVKM. The CDR3 totals 15 residues. V lost 6 bases and J lost 3, with 15 bases in between.

The CDR3 DNA follows: TGTGCCAGCAGCCCAAGACCGGGGGGGCAAGAGACCCAGTACTTC. It specifies CASSPRPGGQETQYF. The chain employs TRBV11-2 and TRBJ2-5, with 8 bases matching TRBD2. The CDR3 is 15 amino acids. Germline CDR1 is SGHAT and CDR2 is FQNNGV. The V gene end was trimmed by 5 bases and the J gene end by 2 bases; junction bases not matched to a gene: 7.

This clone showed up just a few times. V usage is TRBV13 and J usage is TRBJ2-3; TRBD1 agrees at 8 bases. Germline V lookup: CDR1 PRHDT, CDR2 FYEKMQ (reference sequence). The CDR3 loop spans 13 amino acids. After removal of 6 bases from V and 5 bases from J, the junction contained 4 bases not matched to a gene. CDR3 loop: CASRSQGGDTQYF. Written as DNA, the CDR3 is TGTGCCAGCAGATCACAGGGGGGAGATACGCAGTATTTT.